This TCR beta chain was identified during a study of healthy donors' naive CD4 and CD8 T cells. V shed 0 bases and J shed 8 bases, with 13 bases lying between them. Germline CDR1 is MNHEY and CDR2 is SMNVEV (reference sequence). The CDR3 is made up of 14 amino acids. Study conclusions and caveats: Negatively charged CDR3s marked CD8+ lineage; positively charged CDR3s marked CD4+ lineage.

A linear amplification protocol produced the TCR libraries from approximately 460 ng of total RNA. TCRdb re-called the reads with MiXCR, one entry per CDR3 protein. The sample contains around 180,000 distinct CDR3 sequences, 65% to 75% of which appear only once. This clonotype has a handful of counts. Its target is unknown. This receptor was obtained from a pool of human donors in good health; the sample pools cells from several healthy donors. Source material: naive CD4+ and CD8+ T cells sorted from blood, pooled from several donors. The chain joins TRBV27 to TRBJ1-1; TRBD1 might be the D (5 bases). The CDR3 nucleotides read TGTGCCAGCAGTTTATCGGGGGGAATAACAGAAGCTTTCTTT. This translates into CASSLSGGITEAFF.